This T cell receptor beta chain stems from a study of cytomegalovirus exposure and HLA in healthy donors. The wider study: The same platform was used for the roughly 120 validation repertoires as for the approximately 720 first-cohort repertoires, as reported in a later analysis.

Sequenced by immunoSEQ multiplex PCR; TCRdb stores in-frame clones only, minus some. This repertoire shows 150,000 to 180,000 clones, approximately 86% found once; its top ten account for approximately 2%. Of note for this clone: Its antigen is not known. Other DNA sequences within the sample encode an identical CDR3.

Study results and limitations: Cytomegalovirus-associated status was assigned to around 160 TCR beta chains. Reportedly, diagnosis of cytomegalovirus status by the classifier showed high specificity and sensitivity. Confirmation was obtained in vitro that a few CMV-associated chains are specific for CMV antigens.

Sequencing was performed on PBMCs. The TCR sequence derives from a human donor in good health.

The CDR3 loop is CASSPGTANQPQHF. The CDR3 DNA is TGTGCCAGCAGTCCCGGGACAGCGAATCAGCCCCAGCATTTT. The chain uses TRBV28 and TRBJ1-5, with 7 nucleotides matching TRBD1. Germline CDR1 MDHEN, CDR2 SYDVKM. V trimming: 5 bases; J trimming: 4 bases; junction bases outside the gene matches: 5. The CDR3 totals 14 residues.